The clone carrying this T cell receptor beta chain was seen a few times. Its antigen remains unidentified. The germline CDR1 and CDR2 sequences are SGHAT and FQNNGV. V was cut by 7 bases and J by 3 bases, with 15 bases left in between. The CDR3 loop spans 14 amino acids. The sample belongs to a study of blood T cells in healthy people across ages. The study's findings and limits: The CMV status of each donor remained undetermined, and this could have confounded shifts in expanded clonotypes.

Through a sample-barcoded 5' primer and a J-beta primer mix, a second PCR was run for 7 to 11 cycles. TCRdb used MiXCR to reprocess the 5' RACE reads, holding one entry per CDR3 protein. The sample lists some 1.4 million distinct CDR3 sequences, around two fifths occurring once. Sequencing used blood. The rearrangement links TRBV11-2 to TRBJ2-5; D ambiguous. This clonotype was sampled from a woman under 30 in good health. This chain's CDR3 is CASTLYVGKETQYF. In DNA form, the CDR3 reads TGTGCCAGCACCCTGTACGTCGGTAAAGAGACCCAGTACTTC.